The clone carrying this T cell receptor (beta chain) was counted ten times or more. Its antigen is still unknown. Unmatched junction bases numbered 4, after V lost 2 bases and J lost 5 bases. This CDR3 spans 15 amino acids. Per the germline V gene, CDR1 is ENHRY and CDR2 is SYGVKD. This specimen comes from a study of T cells after yellow fever vaccination. In making TCR cDNA, 5'RACE template switching added a universal primer site and UMIs to it. TCRdb re-called the 5' RACE reads with MiXCR, one entry per CDR3 protein. In the table there are about 300,000 distinct CDR3 sequences, under 9% of which are singletons. Notes on the study in general: Booster sampling recovered most clones from primary vaccination (roughly 97% CD4, roughly 86% CD8). Researchers noted that a small share of clonotypes showed up in both CD4 and CD8 compartments.

Here the sequenced sample was CD4+ T cells sorted from PBMCs, taken 5 days after the yellow fever booster vaccination. The sequence came from a man aged 18 to 30 who received the YFV17D yellow fever vaccine. This rearrangement joins TRBV10-3 to TRBJ2-5; 11 bases are shared with TRBD1. DNA for the CDR3: TGTGCCATCAGTGAGGGGACAGGGGGATTGGAGACCCAGTACTTC. Translating it yields CAISEGTGGLETQYF.